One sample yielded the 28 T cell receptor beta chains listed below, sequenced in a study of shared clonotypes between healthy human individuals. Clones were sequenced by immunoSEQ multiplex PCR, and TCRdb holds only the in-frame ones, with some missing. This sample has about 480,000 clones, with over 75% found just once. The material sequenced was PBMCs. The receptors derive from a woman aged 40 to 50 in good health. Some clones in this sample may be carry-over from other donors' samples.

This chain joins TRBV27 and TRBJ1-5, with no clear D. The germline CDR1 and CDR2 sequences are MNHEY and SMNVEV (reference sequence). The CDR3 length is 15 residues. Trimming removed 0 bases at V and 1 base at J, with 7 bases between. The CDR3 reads CASSLSGLSNQPQHF. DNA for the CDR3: TGTGCCAGCAGTTTATCCGGGTTAAGCAATCAGCCCCAGCATTTT.

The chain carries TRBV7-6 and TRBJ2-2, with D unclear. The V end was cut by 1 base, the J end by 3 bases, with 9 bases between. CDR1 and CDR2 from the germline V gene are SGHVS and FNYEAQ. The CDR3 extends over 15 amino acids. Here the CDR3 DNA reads TGTGCCAGCAGCTTAGGGGCAGGAGACACCGGGGAGCTGTTTTTT. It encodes CASSLGAGDTGELFF.

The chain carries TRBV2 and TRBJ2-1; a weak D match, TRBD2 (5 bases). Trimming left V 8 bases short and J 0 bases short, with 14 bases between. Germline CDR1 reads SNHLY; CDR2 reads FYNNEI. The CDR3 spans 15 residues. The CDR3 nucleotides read TGTGCCAGCGGACTCGACGTAAGCTCCTACAATGAGCAGTTCTTC. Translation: CASGLDVSSYNEQFF. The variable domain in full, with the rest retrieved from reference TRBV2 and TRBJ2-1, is EPEVTQTPSHQVTQMGQEVILRCVPISNHLYFYWYRQILGQKVEFLVSFYNNEISEKSEIFDDQFSVERPDGSNFTLKIRSTKLEDSAMYFCASGLDVSSYNEQFFGPGTRLTVL.

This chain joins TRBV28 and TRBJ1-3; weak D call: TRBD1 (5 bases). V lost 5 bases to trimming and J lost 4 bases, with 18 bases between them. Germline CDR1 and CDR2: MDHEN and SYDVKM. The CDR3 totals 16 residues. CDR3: CASSPSAGASGNTIYF. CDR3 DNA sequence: TGTGCCAGCAGTCCCTCAGCTGGGGCGTCGGGAAACACCATATATTTT.

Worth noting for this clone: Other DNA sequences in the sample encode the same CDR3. The CDR3 DNA follows: TGTGCCAGCAGCTTAGGGCCCGGGGAGCTGTTTTTT. Its protein product is CASSLGPGELFF. The chain recombines TRBV7-9 with TRBJ2-2; D unresolved. The CDR3 extends over 12 amino acids. The V end was cut by 1 base, the J end by 6 bases, with 3 bases between. Germline V gene sequence: CDR1 SEHNR, CDR2 FQNEAQ (reference sequence).

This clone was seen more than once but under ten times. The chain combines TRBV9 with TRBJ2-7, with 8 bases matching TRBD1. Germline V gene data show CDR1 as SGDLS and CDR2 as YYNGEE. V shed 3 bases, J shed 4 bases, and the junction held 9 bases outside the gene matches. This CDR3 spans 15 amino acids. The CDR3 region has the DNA TGTGCCAGCAGCGCCATGGTAGGGACAGGTTACGAGCAGTACTTC. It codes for CASSAMVGTGYEQYF.

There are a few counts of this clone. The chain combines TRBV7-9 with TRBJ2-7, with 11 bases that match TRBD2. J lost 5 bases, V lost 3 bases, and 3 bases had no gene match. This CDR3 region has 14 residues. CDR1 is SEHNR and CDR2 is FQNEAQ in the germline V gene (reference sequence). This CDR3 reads CASSFLAGGHEQYF. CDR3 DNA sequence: TGTGCCAGCAGCTTCCTAGCGGGAGGCCACGAGCAGTACTTC.

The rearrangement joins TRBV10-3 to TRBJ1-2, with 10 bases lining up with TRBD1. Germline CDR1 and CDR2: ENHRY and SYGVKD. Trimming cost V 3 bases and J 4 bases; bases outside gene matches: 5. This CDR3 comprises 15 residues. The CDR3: CAISEVGQGRYGYTF. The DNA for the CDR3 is TGTGCCATCAGTGAAGTGGGACAGGGGCGCTATGGCTACACCTTC.

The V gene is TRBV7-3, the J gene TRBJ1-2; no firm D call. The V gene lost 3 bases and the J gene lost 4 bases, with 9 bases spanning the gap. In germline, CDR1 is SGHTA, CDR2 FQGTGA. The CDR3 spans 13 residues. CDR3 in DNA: TGTGCCAGCAGCTTGGACGGGTTCTATGGCTACACCTTC. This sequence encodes CASSLDGFYGYTF.

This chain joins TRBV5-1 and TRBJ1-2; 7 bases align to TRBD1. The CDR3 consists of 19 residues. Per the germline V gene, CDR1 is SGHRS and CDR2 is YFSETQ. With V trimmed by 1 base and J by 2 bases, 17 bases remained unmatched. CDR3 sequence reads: CASSLSLRTGTEGNYGYTF. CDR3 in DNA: TGCGCCAGCAGCTTGTCCCTTCGGACCGGGACAGAGGGAAACTATGGCTACACCTTC. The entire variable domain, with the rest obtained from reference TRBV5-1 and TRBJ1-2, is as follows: KAGVTQTPRYLIKTRGQQVTLSCSPISGHRSVSWYQQTPGQGLQFLFEYFSETQRNKGNFPGRFSGRQFSNSRSEMNVSTLELGDSALYLCASSLSLRTGTEGNYGYTFGSGTRLTVV.

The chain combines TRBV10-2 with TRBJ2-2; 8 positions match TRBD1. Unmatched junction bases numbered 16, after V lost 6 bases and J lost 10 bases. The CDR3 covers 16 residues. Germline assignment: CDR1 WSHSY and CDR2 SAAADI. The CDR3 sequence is CASRPGTGWGASELFF. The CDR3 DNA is TGCGCCAGCAGGCCCGGGACAGGTTGGGGGGCTTCGGAGCTGTTTTTT.

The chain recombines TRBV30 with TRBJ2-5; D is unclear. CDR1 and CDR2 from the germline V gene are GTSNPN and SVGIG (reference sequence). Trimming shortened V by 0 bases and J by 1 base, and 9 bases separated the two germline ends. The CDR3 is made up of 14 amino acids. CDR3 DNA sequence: TGTGCCTGGAGTGTAGTTGCAACCCAAGAGACCCAGTACTTC. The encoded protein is CAWSVVATQETQYF.

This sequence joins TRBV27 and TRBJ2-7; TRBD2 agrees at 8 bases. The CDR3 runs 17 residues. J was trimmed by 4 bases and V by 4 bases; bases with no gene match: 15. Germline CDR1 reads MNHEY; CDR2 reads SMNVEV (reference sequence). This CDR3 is CASSSILAGRASYEQYF. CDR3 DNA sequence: TGTGCCAGCAGTTCCATCCTAGCGGGTAGAGCCAGTTACGAGCAGTACTTC.

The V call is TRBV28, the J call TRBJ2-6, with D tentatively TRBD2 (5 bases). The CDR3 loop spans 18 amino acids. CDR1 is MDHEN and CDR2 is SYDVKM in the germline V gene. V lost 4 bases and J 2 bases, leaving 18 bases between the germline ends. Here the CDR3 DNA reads TGTGCCAGCAGTTCCTTCCCCGGGAACCTGGCTGGGGCCAACGTCCTGACTTTC. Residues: CASSSFPGNLAGANVLTF.

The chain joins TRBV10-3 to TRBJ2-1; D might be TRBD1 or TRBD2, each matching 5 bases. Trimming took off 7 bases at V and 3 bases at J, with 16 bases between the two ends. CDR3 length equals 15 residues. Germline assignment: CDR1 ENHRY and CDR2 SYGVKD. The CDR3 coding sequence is TGTGCCATCAAGAGGGACCCAGCGGTCTACAATGAGCAGTTCTTC. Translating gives CAIKRDPAVYNEQFF.

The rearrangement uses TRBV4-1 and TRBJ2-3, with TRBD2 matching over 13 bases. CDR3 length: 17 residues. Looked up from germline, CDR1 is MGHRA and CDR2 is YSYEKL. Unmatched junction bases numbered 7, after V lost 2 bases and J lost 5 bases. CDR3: CASSQKGLAGRGDTQYF. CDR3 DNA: TGCGCCAGCAGCCAAAAGGGACTAGCGGGGAGGGGAGATACGCAGTATTTT.

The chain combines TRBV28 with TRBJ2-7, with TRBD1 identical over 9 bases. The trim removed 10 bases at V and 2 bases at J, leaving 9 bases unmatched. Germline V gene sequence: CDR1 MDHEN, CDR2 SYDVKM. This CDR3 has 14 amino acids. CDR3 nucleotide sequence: TGTGCCATCGATATCGGACAGGGGACCTACGAGCAGTACTTC. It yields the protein CAIDIGQGTYEQYF.

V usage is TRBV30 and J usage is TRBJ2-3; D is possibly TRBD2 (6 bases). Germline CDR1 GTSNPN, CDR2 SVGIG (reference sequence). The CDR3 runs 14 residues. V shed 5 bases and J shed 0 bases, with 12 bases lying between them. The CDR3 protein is CAWRRDGSTDTQYF. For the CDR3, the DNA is TGTGCCTGGCGGAGGGACGGCAGCACAGATACGCAGTATTTT.

As DNA, the CDR3 is TGTGCCAGCAGTTCGGGGGGCGCATCCTACGAGCAGTACTTC. It encodes CASSSGGASYEQYF. This chain uses TRBV27 with TRBJ2-7, with a weak D call TRBD2 (7 bases). CDR3 size: 14 residues. Between the trimmed V and J ends, which lost 4 bases and 1 base, there was a span of 11 bases. Germline assignment: CDR1 MNHEY and CDR2 SMNVEV (reference sequence).

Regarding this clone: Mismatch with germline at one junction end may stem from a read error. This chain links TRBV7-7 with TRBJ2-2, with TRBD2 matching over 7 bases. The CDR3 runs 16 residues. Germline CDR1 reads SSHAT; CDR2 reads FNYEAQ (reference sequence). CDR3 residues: CASSLAVAGVGGELFF. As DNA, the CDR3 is TGTGCTAGCAGCTTAGCGGTGGCGGGAGTTGGCGGGGAGCTGTTTTTT.

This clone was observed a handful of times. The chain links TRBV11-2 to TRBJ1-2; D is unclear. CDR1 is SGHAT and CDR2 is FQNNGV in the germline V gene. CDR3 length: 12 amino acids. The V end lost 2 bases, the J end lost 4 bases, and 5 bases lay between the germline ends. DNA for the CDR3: TGTGCCAGCAGCTTATCCGGCTATGGCTACACCTTC. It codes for CASSLSGYGYTF. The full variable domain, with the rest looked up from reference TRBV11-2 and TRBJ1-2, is EAGVAQSPRYKIIEKRQSVAFWCNPISGHATLYWYQQILGQGPKLLIQFQNNGVVDDSQLPKDRFSAERLKGVDSTLKIQPAKLEDSAVYLCASSLSGYGYTFGSGTRLTVV.

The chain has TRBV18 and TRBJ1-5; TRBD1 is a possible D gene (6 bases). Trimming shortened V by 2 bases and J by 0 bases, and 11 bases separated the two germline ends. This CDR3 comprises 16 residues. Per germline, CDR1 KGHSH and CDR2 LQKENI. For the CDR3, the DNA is TGTGCCAGCTCACCAAAGGGGGGCTATAGCAATCAGCCCCAGCATTTT. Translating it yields CASSPKGGYSNQPQHF.

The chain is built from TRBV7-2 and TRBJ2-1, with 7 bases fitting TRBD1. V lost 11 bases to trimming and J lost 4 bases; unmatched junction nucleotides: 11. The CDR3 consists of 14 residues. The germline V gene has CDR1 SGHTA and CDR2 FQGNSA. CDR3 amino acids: CASRGFPTYNEQFF. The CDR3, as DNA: TGTGCCTCCAGGGGGTTCCCCACTTACAATGAGCAGTTCTTC.

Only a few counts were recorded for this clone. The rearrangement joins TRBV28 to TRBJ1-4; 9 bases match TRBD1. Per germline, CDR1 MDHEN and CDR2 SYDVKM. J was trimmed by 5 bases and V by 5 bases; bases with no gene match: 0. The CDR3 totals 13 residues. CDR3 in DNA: TGTGCCAGCAGTGGGACAGGGAATGAAAAACTGTTTTTT. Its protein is CASSGTGNEKLFF.

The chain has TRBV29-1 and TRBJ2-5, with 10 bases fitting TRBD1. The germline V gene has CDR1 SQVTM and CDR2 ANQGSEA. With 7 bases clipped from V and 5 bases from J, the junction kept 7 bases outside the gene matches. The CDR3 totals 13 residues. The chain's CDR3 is CSGGTGARETQYF. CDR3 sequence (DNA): TGCAGCGGAGGGACAGGGGCGCGTGAGACCCAGTACTTC.

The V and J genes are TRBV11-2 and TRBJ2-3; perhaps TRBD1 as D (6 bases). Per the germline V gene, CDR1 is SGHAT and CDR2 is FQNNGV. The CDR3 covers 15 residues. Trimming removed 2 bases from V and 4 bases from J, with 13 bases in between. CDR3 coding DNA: TGTGCCAGCAGCTTACGTCACAGGGTTCCAGATACGCAGTATTTT. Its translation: CASSLRHRVPDTQYF.

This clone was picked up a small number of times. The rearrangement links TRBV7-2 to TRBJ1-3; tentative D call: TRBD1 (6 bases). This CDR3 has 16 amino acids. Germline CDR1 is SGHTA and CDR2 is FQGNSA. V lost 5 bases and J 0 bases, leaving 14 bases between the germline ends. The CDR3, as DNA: TGTGCCAGCAGCCCAAGACAGGATAACTCTGGAAACACCATATATTTT. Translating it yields CASSPRQDNSGNTIYF.

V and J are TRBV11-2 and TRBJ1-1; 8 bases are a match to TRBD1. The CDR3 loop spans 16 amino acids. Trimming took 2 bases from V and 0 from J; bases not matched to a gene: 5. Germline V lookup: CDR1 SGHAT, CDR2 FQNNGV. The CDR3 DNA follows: TGTGCCAGCAGCTTAATGACAGGGGCCTTGAACACTGAAGCTTTCTTT. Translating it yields CASSLMTGALNTEAFF.